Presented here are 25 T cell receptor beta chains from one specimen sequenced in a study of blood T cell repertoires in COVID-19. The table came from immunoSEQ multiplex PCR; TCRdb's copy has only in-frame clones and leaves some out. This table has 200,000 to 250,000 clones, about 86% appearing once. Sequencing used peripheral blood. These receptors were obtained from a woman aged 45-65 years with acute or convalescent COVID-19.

CDR3 nucleotides: TGTGCCAGCTCACCACTTGGACTAGCGGGCGGGACAGATACGCAGTATTTT. Amino acids: CASSPLGLAGGTDTQYF. The chain employs TRBV18 and TRBJ2-3; TRBD2 matches 11 bases. Looked up from germline, CDR1 is KGHSH and CDR2 is LQKENI. With V trimmed by 1 base and J by 3 bases, 6 bases remained unmatched. The CDR3 loop spans 17 amino acids.

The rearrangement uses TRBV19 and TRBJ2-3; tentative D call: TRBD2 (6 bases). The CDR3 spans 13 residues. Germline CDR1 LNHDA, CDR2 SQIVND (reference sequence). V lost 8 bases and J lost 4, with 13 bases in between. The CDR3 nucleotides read TGTGCCAGTGCGGCTCGCGGGGCAGATACGCAGTATTTT. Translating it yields CASAARGADTQYF. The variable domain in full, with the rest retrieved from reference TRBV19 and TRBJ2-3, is DGGITQSPKYLFRKEGQNVTLSCEQNLNHDAMYWYRQDPGQGLRLIYYSQIVNDFQKGDIAEGYSVSREKKESFPLTVTSAQKNPTAFYLCASAARGADTQYFGPGTRLTVL.

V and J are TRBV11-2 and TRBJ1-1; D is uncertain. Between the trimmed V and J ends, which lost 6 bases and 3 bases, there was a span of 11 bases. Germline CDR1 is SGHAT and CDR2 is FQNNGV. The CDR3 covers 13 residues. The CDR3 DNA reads TGTGCCAGCAGTCAAGAGGGATACACTGAAGCTTTCTTT. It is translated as CASSQEGYTEAFF. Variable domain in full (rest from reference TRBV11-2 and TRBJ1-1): EAGVAQSPRYKIIEKRQSVAFWCNPISGHATLYWYQQILGQGPKLLIQFQNNGVVDDSQLPKDRFSAERLKGVDSTLKIQPAKLEDSAVYLCASSQEGYTEAFFGQGTRLTVV.

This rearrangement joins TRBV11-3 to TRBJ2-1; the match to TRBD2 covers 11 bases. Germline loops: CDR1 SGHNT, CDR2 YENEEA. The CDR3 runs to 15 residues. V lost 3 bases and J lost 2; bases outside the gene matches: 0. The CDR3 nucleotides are TGTGCCAGCAGCTTTAGCGGGGGGGCCTACAATGAGCAGTTCTTC. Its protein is CASSFSGGAYNEQFF. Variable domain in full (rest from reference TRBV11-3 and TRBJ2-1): EAGVVQSPRYKIIEKKQPVAFWCNPISGHNTLYWYLQNLGQGPELLIRYENEEAVDDSQLPKDRFSAERLKGVDSTLKIQPAELGDSAVYLCASSFSGGAYNEQFFGPGTRLTVL.

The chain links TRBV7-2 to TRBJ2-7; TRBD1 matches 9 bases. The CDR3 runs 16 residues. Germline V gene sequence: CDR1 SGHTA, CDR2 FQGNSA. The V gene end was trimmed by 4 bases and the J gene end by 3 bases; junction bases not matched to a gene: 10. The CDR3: CASSSSRGTGLYEQYF. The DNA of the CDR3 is TGTGCCAGCAGCTCTAGTAGGGGGACAGGGCTCTACGAGCAGTACTTC.

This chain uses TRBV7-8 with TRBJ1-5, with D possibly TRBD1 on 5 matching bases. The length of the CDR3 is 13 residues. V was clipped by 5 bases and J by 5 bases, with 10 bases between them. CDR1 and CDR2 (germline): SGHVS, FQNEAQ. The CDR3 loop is CASSPQEDQPQHF. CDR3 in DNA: TGTGCCAGCAGCCCACAGGAAGATCAGCCCCAGCATTTT.

The CDR3 loop is CASSHSRGQGTSNYGYTF. The CDR3 DNA reads TGTGCCAGCAGCCACTCTCGGGGACAGGGGACTTCCAACTATGGCTACACCTTC. The chain carries TRBV7-2 and TRBJ1-2; TRBD1 aligns across 10 bases. Looked up from germline, CDR1 is SGHTA and CDR2 is FQGNSA. Losses at the gene ends were 5 bases for V and 2 bases for J; bases not matched to a gene: 14. The CDR3 length is 18 residues.

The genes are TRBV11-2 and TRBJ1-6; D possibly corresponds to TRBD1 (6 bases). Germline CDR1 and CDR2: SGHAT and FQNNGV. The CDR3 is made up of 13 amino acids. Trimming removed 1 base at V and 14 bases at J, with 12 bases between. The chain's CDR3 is CASSLGVDRTLHF. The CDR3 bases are TGTGCCAGCAGCTTAGGGGTAGACAGGACCCTCCACTTT.

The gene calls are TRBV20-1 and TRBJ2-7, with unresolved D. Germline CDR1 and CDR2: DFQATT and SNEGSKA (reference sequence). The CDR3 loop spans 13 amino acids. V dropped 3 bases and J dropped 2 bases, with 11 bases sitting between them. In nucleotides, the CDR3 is TGCAGTGCTAGTCTCTCGCGGACCTACGAGCAGTACTTC. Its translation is CSASLSRTYEQYF.

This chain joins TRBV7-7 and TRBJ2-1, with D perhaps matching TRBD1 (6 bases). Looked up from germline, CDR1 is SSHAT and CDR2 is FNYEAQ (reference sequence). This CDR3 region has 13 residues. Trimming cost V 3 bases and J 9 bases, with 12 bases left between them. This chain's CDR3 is CASSFTGLGEQFF. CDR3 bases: TGTGCCAGCAGCTTCACAGGGTTGGGTGAGCAGTTCTTC.

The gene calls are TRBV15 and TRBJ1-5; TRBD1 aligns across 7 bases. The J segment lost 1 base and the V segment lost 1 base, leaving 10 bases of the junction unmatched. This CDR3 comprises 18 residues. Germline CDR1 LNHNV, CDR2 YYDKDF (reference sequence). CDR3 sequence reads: CATSRVAGGRVSNQPQHF. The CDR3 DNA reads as TGTGCCACCAGCAGAGTGGCAGGGGGGCGTGTGAGCAATCAGCCCCAGCATTTT.

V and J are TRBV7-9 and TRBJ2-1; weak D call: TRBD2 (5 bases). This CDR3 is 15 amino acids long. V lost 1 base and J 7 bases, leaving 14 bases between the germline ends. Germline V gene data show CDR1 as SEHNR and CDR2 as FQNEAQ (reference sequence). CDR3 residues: CASSLVQSGLNEQFF. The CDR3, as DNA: TGTGCCAGCAGCTTAGTACAGAGCGGTTTGAATGAGCAGTTCTTC.

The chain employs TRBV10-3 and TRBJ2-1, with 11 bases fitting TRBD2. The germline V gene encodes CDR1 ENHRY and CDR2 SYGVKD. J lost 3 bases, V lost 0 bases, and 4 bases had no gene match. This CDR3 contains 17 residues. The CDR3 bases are TGTGCCATCAGTGAGTCGCCGGGACTAGCGGTCTACAATGAGCAGTTCTTC. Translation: CAISESPGLAVYNEQFF.

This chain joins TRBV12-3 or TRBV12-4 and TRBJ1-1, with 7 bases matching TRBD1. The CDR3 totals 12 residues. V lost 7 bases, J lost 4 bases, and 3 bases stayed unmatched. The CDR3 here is CASNNRGTEAFF. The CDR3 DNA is TGTGCCAGCAATAACAGGGGCACTGAAGCTTTCTTT.

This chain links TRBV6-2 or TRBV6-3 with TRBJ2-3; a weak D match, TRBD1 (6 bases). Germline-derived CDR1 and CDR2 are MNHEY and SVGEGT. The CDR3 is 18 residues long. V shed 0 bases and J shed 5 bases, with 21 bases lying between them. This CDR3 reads CASSYSIIFRGAIDTQYF. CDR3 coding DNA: TGTGCCAGCAGTTACTCGATAATTTTCAGGGGCGCAATAGATACGCAGTATTTT.

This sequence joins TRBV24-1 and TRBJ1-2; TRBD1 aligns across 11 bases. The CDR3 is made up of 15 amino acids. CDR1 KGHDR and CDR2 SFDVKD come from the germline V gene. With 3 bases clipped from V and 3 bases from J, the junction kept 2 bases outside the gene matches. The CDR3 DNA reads TGTGCCACCAGTGATCCGGGACAGGGGGACTATGGCTACACCTTC. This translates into CATSDPGQGDYGYTF.

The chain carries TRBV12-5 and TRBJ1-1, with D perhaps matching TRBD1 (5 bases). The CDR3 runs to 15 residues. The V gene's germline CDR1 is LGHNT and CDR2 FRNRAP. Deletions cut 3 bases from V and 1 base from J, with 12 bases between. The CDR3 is CASGFEGARNTEAFF. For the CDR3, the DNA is TGTGCTAGTGGTTTTGAAGGGGCCAGGAACACTGAAGCTTTCTTT.

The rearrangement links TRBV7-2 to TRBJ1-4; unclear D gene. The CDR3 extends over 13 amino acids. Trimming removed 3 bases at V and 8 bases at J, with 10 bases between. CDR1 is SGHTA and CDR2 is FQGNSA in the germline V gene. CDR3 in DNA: TGTGCCAGCAGCTTCTTTACGGAGGAAAAACTGTTTTTT. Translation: CASSFFTEEKLFF. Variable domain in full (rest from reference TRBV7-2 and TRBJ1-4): GAGVSQSPSNKVTEKGKDVELRCDPISGHTALYWYRQSLGQGLEFLIYFQGNSAPDKSGLPSDRFSAERTGGSVSTLTIQRTQQEDSAVYLCASSFFTEEKLFFGSGTQLSVL.

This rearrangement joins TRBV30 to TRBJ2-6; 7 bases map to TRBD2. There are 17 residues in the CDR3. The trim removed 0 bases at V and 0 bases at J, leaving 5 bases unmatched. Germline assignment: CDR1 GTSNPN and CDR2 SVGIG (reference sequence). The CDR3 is CAWSVWGGFSGANVLTF. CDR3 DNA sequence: TGTGCCTGGAGTGTTTGGGGAGGGTTCTCTGGGGCCAACGTCCTGACTTTC.

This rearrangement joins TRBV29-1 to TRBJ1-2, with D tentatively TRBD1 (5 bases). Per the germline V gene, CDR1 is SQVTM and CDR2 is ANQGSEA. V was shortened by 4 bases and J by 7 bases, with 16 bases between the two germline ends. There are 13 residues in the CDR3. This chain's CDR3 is CSVGVRDGSGYTF. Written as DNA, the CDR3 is TGCAGCGTTGGGGTCAGGGACGGGAGTGGCTACACCTTC.

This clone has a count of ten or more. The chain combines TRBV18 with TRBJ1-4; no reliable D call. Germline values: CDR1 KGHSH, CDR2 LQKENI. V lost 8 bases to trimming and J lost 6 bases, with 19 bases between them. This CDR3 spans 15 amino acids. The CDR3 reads CASAVTGGMDEKLFF. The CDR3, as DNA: TGTGCCAGCGCCGTGACGGGAGGGATGGATGAAAAACTGTTTTTT.

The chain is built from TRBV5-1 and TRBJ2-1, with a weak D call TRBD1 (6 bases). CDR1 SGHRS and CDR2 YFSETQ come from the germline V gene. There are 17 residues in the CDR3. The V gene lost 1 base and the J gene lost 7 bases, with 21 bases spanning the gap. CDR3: CASSLSPTGIGVNEQFF. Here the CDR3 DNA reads TGCGCCAGCAGCTTGTCCCCAACAGGGATCGGTGTTAATGAGCAGTTCTTC.

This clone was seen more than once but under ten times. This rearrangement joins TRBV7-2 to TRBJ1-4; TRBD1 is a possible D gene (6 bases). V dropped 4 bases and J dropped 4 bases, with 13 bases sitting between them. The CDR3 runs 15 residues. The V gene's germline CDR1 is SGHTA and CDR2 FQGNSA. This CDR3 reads CASSSITGLNEKLFF. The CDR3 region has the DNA TGTGCCAGCAGCTCGATTACAGGGCTTAATGAAAAACTGTTTTTT.

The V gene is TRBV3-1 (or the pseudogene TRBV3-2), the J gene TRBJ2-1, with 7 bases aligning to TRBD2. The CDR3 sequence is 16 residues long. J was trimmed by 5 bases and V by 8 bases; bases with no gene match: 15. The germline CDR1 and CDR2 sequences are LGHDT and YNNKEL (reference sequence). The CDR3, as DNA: TGTGCCAGCCACCCCCCTGGCGGGAGTCCCAACAATGAGCAGTTCTTC. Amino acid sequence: CASHPPGGSPNNEQFF.

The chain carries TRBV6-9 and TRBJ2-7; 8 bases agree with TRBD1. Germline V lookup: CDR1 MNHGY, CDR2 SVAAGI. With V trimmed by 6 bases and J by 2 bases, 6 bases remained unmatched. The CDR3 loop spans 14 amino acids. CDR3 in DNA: TGTGCCAGCAGCCCCAGACAGGGGCCCTACGAGCAGTACTTC. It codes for CASSPRQGPYEQYF.